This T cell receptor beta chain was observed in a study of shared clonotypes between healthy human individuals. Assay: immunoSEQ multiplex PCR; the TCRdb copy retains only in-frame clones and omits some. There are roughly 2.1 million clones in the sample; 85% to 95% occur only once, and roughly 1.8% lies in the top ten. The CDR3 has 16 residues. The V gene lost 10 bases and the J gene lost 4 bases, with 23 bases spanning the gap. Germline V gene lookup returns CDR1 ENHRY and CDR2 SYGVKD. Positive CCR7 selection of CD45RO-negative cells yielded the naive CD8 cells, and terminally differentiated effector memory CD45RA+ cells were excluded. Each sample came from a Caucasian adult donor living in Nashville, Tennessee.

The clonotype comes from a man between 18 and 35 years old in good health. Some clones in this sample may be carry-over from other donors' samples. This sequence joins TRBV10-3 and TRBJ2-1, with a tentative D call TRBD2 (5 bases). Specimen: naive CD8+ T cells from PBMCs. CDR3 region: CATLGGPSPTYNEQFF. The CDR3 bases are TGTGCCACCCTCGGCGGGCCCTCCCCTACTTACAATGAGCAGTTCTTC.